A single sample gave rise to the 20 T cell receptor beta chains below, sequenced in a study of OX40 agonist ivuxolimab in advanced cancers. Profiling relied on immunoSEQ multiplex PCR, and the TCRdb table lists in-frame clones only, not all of them. The profile shows roughly 71,000 clones, about 91% of them singletons. Source: CD4+ or CD8+ T cells sorted from blood, taken in a trial of the OX40 agonist ivuxolimab. Receptors originate from an adult with an advanced solid tumor such as melanoma, head and neck, liver or kidney cancer.

This clone was observed a few times. V usage is TRBV5-6 and J usage is TRBJ2-4; D perhaps matches TRBD2 (6 bases). From germline, CDR1 is SGHDT and CDR2 YYEEEE. The CDR3 length is 15 residues. The V end lost 1 base, the J end lost 3 bases, and 11 bases lay between the germline ends. The CDR3 DNA follows: TGTGCCAGCAGCTTGTATGGGGACTTCAAAAACATTCAGTACTTC. This gives the protein CASSLYGDFKNIQYF.

The chain uses TRBV20-1 and TRBJ2-1; maybe TRBD2 (5 bases). CDR3 size: 11 residues. CDR1 DFQATT and CDR2 SNEGSKA come from the germline V gene (reference sequence). Between the trimmed V and J ends, which lost 5 bases and 6 bases, there was a span of 8 bases. CDR3 DNA: TGCAGTGCTGCGCTAGCCAATGAGCAGTTCTTC. Protein product: CSAALANEQFF.

V is TRBV11-2 and J is TRBJ2-3, with 9 nucleotides matching TRBD1. The V gene's germline CDR1 is SGHAT and CDR2 FQNNGV. CDR3 length: 16 residues. The trim removed 2 bases at V and 6 bases at J, leaving 9 bases unmatched. DNA of the CDR3: TGTGCCAGCAGCTTATACCGACAGGGGGGAGTCGATACGCAGTATTTT. Translated: CASSLYRQGGVDTQYF.

Comment on this clone: One end of the junction is discordant with germline, which a read error may explain. This chain connects TRBV6-5 to TRBJ1-2; D is possibly TRBD1 (6 bases). The CDR3 spans 13 residues. Per the germline V gene, CDR1 is MNHEY and CDR2 is SVGAGI. The CDR3, as DNA: TGTGCAAGCAGAGGGGGGGCGAACTATGGCTACACCTTC. This encodes CASRGGANYGYTF.

The chain recombines TRBV19 with TRBJ1-3, with a weak D call TRBD1 (6 bases). Trimming took off 6 bases at V and 0 bases at J, with 12 bases between the two ends. The CDR3 is 15 residues long. Germline CDR1 and CDR2: LNHDA and SQIVND (reference sequence). This CDR3 reads CASRRGGNSGNTIYF. CDR3 in DNA: TGTGCCAGTAGGAGGGGGGGAAACTCTGGAAACACCATATATTTT.

J is TRBJ2-2 and V is TRBV6-5; the D is unclear. Germline assignment: CDR1 MNHEY and CDR2 SVGAGI. The CDR3 covers 14 residues. Deletions cut 2 bases from V and 1 base from J, with 5 bases between. CDR3 sequence: CASSYGGNTGELFF. CDR3 DNA sequence: TGTGCCAGCAGTTACGGCGGGAACACCGGGGAGCTGTTTTTT.

This clone was counted only a few times. V is TRBV28 and J is TRBJ2-1; D could derive from TRBD1 or TRBD2 (5 bases each). The CDR3 is 13 residues long. Trimming cost V 2 bases and J 6 bases, with 8 bases left between them. Germline values: CDR1 MDHEN, CDR2 SYDVKM. CDR3 sequence reads: CASSLGGANEQFF. CDR3 in DNA: TGTGCCAGCAGTTTAGGGGGTGCCAATGAGCAGTTCTTC. Filled out from reference TRBV28 and TRBJ2-1, the complete variable domain reads DVKVTQSSRYLVKRTGEKVFLECVQDMDHENMFWYRQDPGLGLRLIYFSYDVKMKEKGDIPEGYSVSREKKERFSLILESASTNQTSMYLCASSLGGANEQFFGPGTRLTVL.

The chain couples TRBV9 to TRBJ1-2; D is perhaps TRBD1 (5 bases). The germline V gene encodes CDR1 SGDLS and CDR2 YYNGEE. V was pared by 3 bases and J by 6 bases, with 15 bases between. This CDR3 has 14 residues. The CDR3 region is CASSDGTVLDGYTF. CDR3 nucleotide sequence: TGTGCCAGCAGCGACGGGACGGTTCTCGATGGCTACACCTTC. The complete variable domain, with remaining parts taken from reference TRBV9 and TRBJ1-2, reads DSGVTQTPKHLITATGQRVTLRCSPRSGDLSVYWYQQSLDQGLQFLIQYYNGEERAKGNILERFSAQQFPDLHSELNLSSLELGDSALYFCASSDGTVLDGYTFGSGTRLTVV.

The chain joins TRBV5-1 to TRBJ2-6; a possible D gene is TRBD1 (5 bases). The V gene lost 5 bases and the J gene lost 1 base, with 7 bases spanning the gap. CDR3 length: 14 amino acids. Germline V gene data show CDR1 as SGHRS and CDR2 as YFSETQ. CDR3 sequence: CASRDISGANVLTF. DNA of the CDR3: TGCGCCAGCAGGGACATTTCTGGGGCCAACGTCCTGACTTTC.

The chain combines TRBV14 with TRBJ1-1; D remains ambiguous. Germline V gene data show CDR1 as SGHDN and CDR2 as FVKESK. V dropped 4 bases and J dropped 5 bases, with 17 bases sitting between them. The CDR3 has 15 amino acids. Here the CDR3 DNA reads TGTGCCAGCAGCCCCATCACGCAGAGGCGAACTGAAGCTTTCTTT. Its protein is CASSPITQRRTEAFF.

The chain recombines TRBV13 with TRBJ1-1; D is uncertain. The germline V and J ends were trimmed by 2 bases and 0 bases, with 19 bases remaining between them. This CDR3 is built from 18 residues. From germline, CDR1 is PRHDT and CDR2 FYEKMQ (reference sequence). This chain's CDR3 is CASSLIAMGKLLNTEAFF. Here the CDR3 DNA reads TGTGCCAGCAGCTTAATTGCGATGGGCAAACTATTGAACACTGAAGCTTTCTTT.

The J gene is TRBJ1-3, the V gene TRBV15; 7 bases are a match to TRBD1. CDR1 and CDR2 from the germline V gene are LNHNV and YYDKDF (reference sequence). With V trimmed by 5 bases and J by 0 bases, 7 bases remained unmatched. This CDR3 spans 16 amino acids. The CDR3 DNA reads as TGTGCCACCAGCCCCCCCGGGACAGTCTCTGGAAACACCATATATTTT. This codes for CATSPPGTVSGNTIYF.

This clone appeared a single time. The chain carries TRBV6-1 and TRBJ2-3; the D is unclear. V shed 7 bases and J shed 2 bases, with 7 bases lying between them. Germline CDR1 and CDR2: MNHNS and SASEGT. There are 12 residues in the CDR3. The CDR3: CASNYATDTQYF. CDR3 in DNA: TGTGCCAGCAACTACGCCACAGATACGCAGTATTTT.

The chain combines TRBV2 with TRBJ1-3, with 7 nucleotides matching TRBD1. With V trimmed by 4 bases and J by 4 bases, 4 bases remained unmatched. The CDR3 has 14 amino acids. CDR1 is SNHLY, CDR2 FYNNEI, per germline. The CDR3 region is CASSGQGPGNTIYF. The CDR3 DNA reads as TGTGCCAGCAGTGGACAGGGTCCAGGAAACACCATATATTTT.

The chain couples TRBV29-1 to TRBJ1-2; D unresolved. The V and J ends lost 4 bases and 6 bases respectively, with 6 bases between them. The germline V gene has CDR1 SQVTM and CDR2 ANQGSEA. This CDR3 region has 10 residues. The CDR3, as DNA: TGCAGCGTTGGCCACGATGGCTACACCTTC. Translating gives CSVGHDGYTF.

The chain has TRBV11-2 and TRBJ2-2; 11 positions match TRBD2. The CDR3 is 15 residues long. The V gene's germline CDR1 is SGHAT and CDR2 FQNNGV. With V trimmed by 6 bases and J by 7 bases, 7 bases remained unmatched. The CDR3 DNA sequence: TGTGCCAGCAGGGGACTAGCGGATTTCAGCGGGGAGCTGTTTTTT. Residues: CASRGLADFSGELFF.

The genes are TRBV7-6 and TRBJ2-5; D uncertain. The CDR3 length is 16 residues. The V gene lost 4 bases and the J gene lost 9 bases, with 24 bases spanning the gap. CDR1 SGHVS and CDR2 FNYEAQ come from the germline V gene. The CDR3 here is CASSSLPGPPPAAQYF. CDR3 nucleotides: TGTGCCAGCAGCTCGCTACCGGGTCCTCCACCGGCGGCCCAGTACTTC.

The V gene is TRBV2, the J gene TRBJ1-6; D might be TRBD1 (5 bases). This CDR3 is 15 amino acids long. The germline V gene encodes CDR1 SNHLY and CDR2 FYNNEI. V was trimmed by 7 bases and J by 8 bases, leaving 18 bases between them. The CDR3 DNA sequence: TGTGCCAGCACCGAAGGGAAGAGAGGGGATTCACCCCTCCACTTT. Translated: CASTEGKRGDSPLHF.

This clone was counted once. The chain recombines TRBV19 with TRBJ1-5, with a possible D match to TRBD1 (6 bases). This CDR3 is built from 15 residues. The germline gives CDR1 LNHDA, CDR2 SQIVND (reference sequence). Trimming removed 5 bases from V and 3 bases from J, with 14 bases in between. The CDR3 protein is CASSPIDRTNQPQHF. In DNA, the CDR3 is TGTGCCAGTAGTCCCATAGACAGGACCAATCAGCCCCAGCATTTT.

This sequence joins TRBV2 and TRBJ1-6; D is undetermined. CDR3 length equals 12 residues. Germline V gene lookup returns CDR1 SNHLY and CDR2 FYNNEI. Between the trimmed V and J ends, which lost 6 bases and 6 bases, there was a span of 6 bases. CDR3 amino acids: CASRGFNSPLHF. For the CDR3, the DNA is TGTGCCAGCAGGGGTTTTAATTCACCCCTCCACTTT.